The clone carrying this T cell receptor (beta chain) has only one observation. Produced via immunoSEQ multiplex PCR; TCRdb's table is partial and in-frame only. This table holds about 2.1 million clones, around 93% found once. Naivety among CD8 cells was defined by CD45RO negativity and positive CCR7 selection, thereby excluding terminally differentiated effector memory CD45RA+ cells. The data were obtained in a study of shared clonotypes between healthy human individuals. V was clipped by 2 bases and J by 6 bases; unmatched bases: 0. The CDR3 loop spans 13 amino acids. Germline assignment: CDR1 WSHSY and CDR2 SAAADI.

The source material was naive CD8+ T cells from PBMCs. The chain carries TRBV10-2 and TRBJ2-2, with 7 bases matching TRBD1. This TCR was sampled from a man aged 18 to 29 in good health. Some clones in this sample may be carry-over from other donors' samples. This CDR3 reads CASSEDRAGELFF. In DNA form, the CDR3 reads TGCGCCAGCAGTGAGGACAGGGCCGGGGAGCTGTTTTTT.